This T cell receptor (beta chain) was observed in a study of blood T cells in healthy people across ages. Donors ranged from roughly 6 to 100 years old and were healthy Caucasians in Russia. Isolation per sample recovered at least 7 million PBMCs. The germline V gene encodes CDR1 MNHNS and CDR2 SASEGT. CDR3 size: 15 residues. Trimming at V came to 5 bases and at J to 7 bases, leaving 11 bases not matched to a gene. For the second PCR, which ran for 7 to 11 cycles, a sample-barcoded 5' primer and a J-beta primer mix were used. TCRdb fed the 5' RACE reads into MiXCR, producing one record per CDR3 protein. There are 700,000 to 950,000 distinct CDR3 sequences in the sample; around 46% occur only once, and under 25% lies in the top ten.

This receptor was identified in a woman in her sixties in good health. The genes are TRBV6-1 and TRBJ1-2; 9 bases align to TRBD1. The sequenced sample consisted of blood. The CDR3 sequence is CASSLKGTTGGGYTF. The DNA of the CDR3 is TGTGCCAGCAGTCTCAAAGGGACGACAGGGGGTGGCTACACCTTC.